This TCR beta chain is drawn from a study of breast tumors, draining lymph nodes, adjacent tissues. General study results and limits: Luminal-like breast cancer showed significantly higher tumor–nontumor repertoire similarity than basal-like. That most tumor T cells come from lymph nodes remained unproven. Tumor TCR diversity was below lymph nodes but above nontumor tissue.

This clonotype was seen many times. Its antigen is as yet unknown. Germline CDR1 MNHEY, CDR2 SVGAGI. This CDR3 has 12 residues. Trimming shortened V by 0 bases and J by 7 bases, and 6 bases separated the two germline ends. TCRdb fed the multiplex PCR reads into MiXCR, producing one record per CDR3 protein. The data hold 45,000 to 60,000 distinct CDR3 sequences, with 23% observed a single time. The rearrangement links TRBV6-5 to TRBJ2-5; D gene unclear. The TCR originated in a female donor with breast cancer. Some clones in this sample may be carry-over from other donors' samples. The sequencing sample was made of breast tumor tissue. The CDR3 here is CASSYSKGTQYF. CDR3 bases: TGTGCCAGCAGTTACTCGAAGGGGACCCAGTACTTC.